These T cell receptor beta chains were read from a single sample in a study of T cell repertoires in cytomegalovirus infection. Their specific antigens are unknown. TCRdb itself ran the reads through MiXCR, one entry per CDR3 protein. The sample lists more than 300,000 distinct CDR3 sequences, roughly 34% occurring once. Source: cultured PBMCs, taken from culture after CMV antigen stimulation. Source of these receptors: a human donor in good health (CMV status not recorded). Some clones in this sample may be carry-over from other donors' samples. Each CDR3 is given with its conserved first and last residue. Fields, in order: clone size, J gene, D gene, V gene, CDR3 protein, CDR3 DNA. D genes are given only for firm matches. The size entry is marked missing in some rows and otherwise reads once, few, many or a size class.

NA,TRBJ1-1,NA,TRBV28,CASRESGEAFF,TGTGCCAGCAGAGAAAGCGGGGAGGCTTTCTTT
NA,TRBJ1-4,NA,TRBV7-9,CASSPGNEKLFF,TGTGCCAGCAGCCCAGGGAATGAAAAACTGTTTTTT
NA,TRBJ2-2,NA,TRBV10-3,CAISESNWPPLFF,TGTGCCATCAGTGAGTCGAATTGGCCCCCTCTGTTTTTT
NA,TRBJ2-2,NA,TRBV10-1,CASSESETGRKAGELFF,TGCGCCAGCAGTGAGTCAGAGACAGGTCGAAAGGCCGGGGAGCTGTTTTTT
NA,TRBJ2-1,TRBD2,TRBV13,CASSSEREEQFF,TGTGCCAGCAGCTCGGAGCGGGAGGAGCAGTTCTTC
NA,TRBJ2-1,NA,TRBV7-2,CASSSIGLSRASVFNEQFF,TGTGCCAGCAGTTCTATAGGCCTTAGTAGGGCTAGTGTGTTCAATGAGCAGTTCTTC
once,TRBJ2-2,NA,TRBV28,CASSLSPLNTGELFF,TGTGCCAGCAGTTTAAGCCCCCTGAACACCGGGGAGCTGTTTTTT
NA,TRBJ2-7,TRBD2,TRBV20-1,CSARGGLAGGREQYF,TGCAGTGCTAGAGGGGGACTAGCGGGAGGGCGGGAGCAGTACTTC
NA,TRBJ2-2,TRBD2,TRBV12-3/TRBV12-4,CASSHTSESTGELFF,TGTGCCAGCAGTCATACTAGCGAGAGCACCGGGGAGCTGTTTTTT
many,TRBJ2-7,TRBD2,TRBV28,CASSPWTSGRGEQYF,TGTGCCAGCAGCCCATGGACTAGCGGGAGGGGAGAGCAGTACTTC
NA,TRBJ2-1,TRBD2,TRBV6-2/TRBV6-3,CASRAFRFSGRNNEQFF,TGTGCCAGCAGGGCTTTTCGTTTTAGCGGGAGAAACAATGAGCAGTTCTTC
NA,TRBJ1-5,TRBD1,TRBV18,CASSPLGGGVIQPQHF,TGTGCCAGCTCACCCTTGGGAGGGGGCGTTATCCAGCCCCAGCATTTT
once,TRBJ1-1,NA,TRBV12-3/TRBV12-4,CATKGLSNTEAFF,TGTGCCACCAAGGGACTGTCGAACACTGAAGCTTTCTTT
NA,TRBJ2-3,NA,TRBV5-4,CASTGWQGSDTQYF,TGTGCCAGCACCGGGTGGCAGGGTTCAGATACGCAGTATTTT
once,TRBJ2-7,TRBD2,TRBV18,CTSSPGLGYEQYF,TGTACCAGCTCACCGGGACTAGGGTACGAGCAGTACTTC
NA,TRBJ2-3,TRBD2,TRBV6-2/TRBV6-3,CASSYVAGGPTDTQYF,TGTGCCAGCAGTTACGTCGCGGGAGGGCCTACAGATACGCAGTATTTT
few,TRBJ1-4,TRBD1,TRBV20-1,CSGADVGGGEKLFF,TGCAGTGGAGCGGATGTAGGGGGCGGTGAAAAACTGTTTTTT
few,TRBJ1-2,NA,TRBV20-1,CSASGVIGGYGYTF,TGCAGTGCTTCTGGAGTAATAGGCGGCTATGGCTACACCTTC
few,TRBJ2-6,NA,TRBV7-3,CASSLLSVGANVLTF,TGTGCCAGCAGCTTACTGAGCGTTGGGGCCAACGTCCTGACTTTC
NA,TRBJ2-4,TRBD2,TRBV5-3,CASSAGLHKNIQYF,TGTGCCAGCAGCGCGGGACTACACAAAAACATTCAGTACTTC
NA,TRBJ2-1,TRBD2,TRBV24-1,CATSDLSGLAGVNEQFF,TGTGCCACCAGTGATTTGAGCGGACTAGCGGGAGTTAATGAGCAGTTCTTC
NA,TRBJ1-6,TRBD1,TRBV19,CASSIIQGGSNSPLHF,TGTGCCAGTAGTATTATCCAGGGGGGCTCCAATTCACCCCTCCACTTT
NA,TRBJ2-5,NA,TRBV4-1,CASSRRMGLGGAETQYF,TGTGCCAGCAGCCGGAGGATGGGATTGGGGGGGGCCGAGACCCAGTACTTC
few,TRBJ1-3,NA,TRBV4-1,CASSPMSSGNTIYF,TGCGCCAGCAGCCCCATGAGCTCTGGAAACACCATATATTTT
NA,TRBJ2-1,TRBD2,TRBV12-5,CASGRGVGEQFF,TGTGCTAGTGGCCGGGGGGTGGGTGAGCAGTTCTTC
NA,TRBJ1-2,TRBD1,TRBV29-1,CSVDPTGGGGYTF,TGCAGCGTAGACCCCACAGGGGGGGGTGGCTACACCTTC
NA,TRBJ1-2,TRBD1,TRBV20-1,CSARDPKTGRDHGYTF,TGCAGTGCTAGAGATCCTAAGACAGGGAGGGATCATGGCTACACCTTC
NA,TRBJ2-5,TRBD1,TRBV7-9,CTGRDRGQETQCF,TGTACGGGTCGCGACAGGGGACAAGAGACCCAGTGCTTC
many,TRBJ1-2,NA,TRBV28,CASREDRNYGYTF,TGTGCCAGCAGAGAAGACAGAAACTATGGCTACACCTTC
NA,TRBJ1-1,NA,TRBV6-5,CASSYTGLFHTEAFF,TGTGCCAGCAGTTACACGGGTCTATTTCACACTGAAGCTTTCTTT
NA,TRBJ1-1,NA,TRBV11-2,CASSPWPATEAFF,TGTGCCAGCAGCCCTTGGCCGGCCACTGAAGCTTTCTTT
few,TRBJ2-3,NA,TRBV7-4,CASSQQTRQRTQYF,TGTGCCAGCAGCCAACAGACACGCCAGAGGACGCAGTATTTT